The T cell receptor beta chain under discussion was sequenced for a study of blood T cell repertoires in COVID-19. CDR1 and CDR2 from the germline V gene are MNHNY and SVGAGI (reference sequence). V lost 2 bases, J lost 8 bases, and 5 bases stayed unmatched. The CDR3 sequence is 15 residues long. The method was immunoSEQ multiplex PCR; TCRdb's version includes in-frame clones alone and lacks a portion of them. Among about 210,000 clones listed, 87% were seen once. V and J are TRBV6-6 and TRBJ1-4; 10 bases are a match to TRBD1. The sequencing input was peripheral blood. This TCR derives from a man between 60 and 70 years old who had recovered from COVID-19. The CDR3 nucleotides are TGTGCCAGCAGTTACCGTGGGACAGGGGAAGAAAAACTGTTTTTT. It specifies CASSYRGTGEEKLFF.